This is a list of T cell receptor beta chains from one sample in a study of identical twins. From the 5' RACE reads, TCRdb called clonotypes with MiXCR, one entry per CDR3 protein. The sample lists 1.5 million to 2 million distinct CDR3 sequences, around 29% occurring once. The sequencing input was cord blood. These receptors all stem from a newborn girl in good health. CDR3s include the opening cysteine and the closing phenylalanine or tryptophan. The D gene is left open where the match is weak. Only some rows state a clone size, as once, few, many or a class for expanded clones.

d_gene	v_gene	j_gene	len	abundance	CDR3aa	CDR3nt
TRBD1	TRBV9	TRBJ1-2	15	few	CASSPAGGLLYGYTF	TGTGCCAGCAGCCCGGCAGGGGGCCTCCTCTATGGCTACACCTTC
NA	TRBV29-1	TRBJ1-2	11	NA	CSVVGYCGYTF	TGCAGCGTTGTGGGGTACTGTGGCTACACCTTC
NA	TRBV11-1	TRBJ1-1	13	NA	CASSRVLVTEAFF	TGTGCCAGCAGCAGGGTGCTAGTCACTGAAGCTTTCTTT
NA	TRBV9	TRBJ1-1	12	NA	CASSVDPTEAFF	TGTGCCAGCAGCGTAGATCCAACTGAAGCTTTCTTT
NA	TRBV14	TRBJ2-3	13	few	CASSQEWSGTQYF	TGTGCCAGCAGCCAAGAGTGGTCGGGGACGCAGTATTTT
NA	TRBV5-1	TRBJ2-3	13	NA	CASSFPSTDMQYF	TGCGCCAGCAGCTTCCCTAGCACAGATATGCAGTATTTT
NA	TRBV20-1	TRBJ1-5	15	NA	CSAPGTPYSNQPQHF	TGCAGTGCTCCCGGGACACCTTATAGCAATCAGCCCCAGCATTTT
NA	TRBV5-1	TRBJ2-6	18	few	CASSLVGLAASGANVLTF	TGCGCCAGCAGCTTGGTAGGCTTGGCAGCCTCTGGGGCCAACGTCCTGACTTTC
NA	TRBV5-1	TRBJ2-5	14	NA	CASSFTPGKETQYF	TGCGCCAGCAGCTTTACCCCTGGTAAAGAGACCCAGTACTTC
NA	TRBV20-1	TRBJ1-2	18	few	CSALGLRPSASLPYGYTF	TGCAGTGCCCTCGGCCTGAGGCCCTCGGCCAGCCTCCCCTATGGCTACACCTTC
TRBD1	TRBV28	TRBJ2-4	15	NA	CASSLTGGEGYIQYF	TGTGCCAGCAGCCTGACAGGGGGCGAGGGGTACATTCAGTACTTC
NA	TRBV11-2	TRBJ1-2	15	many	CASSSLFRDNYGYTF	TGTGCCAGCAGTAGCTTGTTCAGGGATAACTATGGCTACACCTTC
NA	TRBV27	TRBJ2-7	14	few	CASSLMGPIYEQYF	TGTGCCAGCAGTTTAATGGGGCCCATCTACGAGCAGTACTTC
TRBD2	TRBV20-1	TRBJ2-1	11	NA	CSARLADEQFF	TGCAGTGCCAGACTAGCGGATGAGCAGTTCTTC
TRBD2	TRBV20-1	TRBJ2-7	13	NA	CSARASGDYEQYF	TGCAGTGCTAGGGCTAGCGGGGACTACGAGCAGTACTTC
TRBD2	TRBV4-1	TRBJ2-1	16	few	CASSLLSGIVYNEQFF	TGCGCCAGCAGCCTACTTAGCGGGATCGTCTACAATGAGCAGTTCTTC
NA	TRBV3-1	TRBJ2-1	16	few	CASSPPKKKKVGEQFF	TGTGCCAGCAGCCCGCCAAAAAAGAAGAAAGTAGGGGAGCAGTTCTTC
TRBD2	TRBV4-2	TRBJ2-3	18	NA	CASSQDPLAGGPGDTQYF	TGTGCCAGCAGCCAAGATCCCCTAGCGGGAGGGCCGGGTGATACGCAGTATTTT
NA	TRBV4-2	TRBJ2-1	16	NA	CASSQEVVRSYNEQFF	TGTGCCAGCAGCCAAGAGGTGGTCCGCTCCTACAATGAGCAGTTCTTC
TRBD2	TRBV20-1	TRBJ2-5	14	NA	CSARTSGIRETQYF	TGCAGTGCTAGGACTAGCGGGATTAGGGAGACCCAGTACTTC
NA	TRBV20-1	TRBJ1-4	15	few	CSAPIPGMVNEKLFF	TGCAGTGCCCCCATCCCGGGGATGGTTAATGAAAAACTGTTTTTT
NA	TRBV7-9	TRBJ2-7	14	NA	CASTSQWGSYEQYF	TGTGCCAGCACCTCCCAGTGGGGGTCCTACGAGCAGTACTTC
NA	TRBV29-1	TRBJ2-1	12	few	CSVEGTPNEQFF	TGCAGCGTTGAAGGGACACCAAATGAGCAGTTCTTC
NA	TRBV28	TRBJ2-7	15	NA	CASSLGRLISYEQYF	TGTGCCAGCAGTTTAGGTCGCCTCATCTCCTACGAGCAGTACTTC
NA	TRBV10-3	TRBJ2-3	14	NA	CAISDDRRTDTQYF	TGTGCCATCAGTGATGATCGGAGGACAGATACGCAGTATTTT